This T cell receptor (beta chain) came from a study of Ad26.COV2.S vaccination and SARS-CoV-2 variants. Study-level information: A participant enrolled in the COV1001 Ad26.COV2.S trial arm provided the sample. Into the muscle, Ad26.COV2.S was dosed once or twice, 56 days apart.

V was clipped by 2 bases and J by 4 bases, with 9 bases between them. This CDR3 has 13 amino acids. Germline CDR1 is KGHSH and CDR2 is LQKENI. The repertoire was sequenced with immunoSEQ multiplex PCR; TCRdb's copy has only in-frame clones and lacks some. The sample lists 380,000 or so clones; about 80% were seen once. Treatment reported: roughly 18 received Ad26.COV2.S at low or high dose, single or two shots; roughly 5 received placebo; per-sample allocation not given. Samples were taken on day 63 after the first vaccine or placebo injection. Study-wide results and caveats: Vaccinees reportedly had broad spike-specific CD8+ and CD4+ T cell responses. The TCR-based breadth and depth measures might underestimate overall T cell responses.

In the case of this clone: Its antigen is not known.

This specimen was peripheral blood, taken in a trial of Ad26.COV2.S vaccine versus placebo. This TCR was sampled from a person between 18 and 60 years old who received the Ad26.COV2.S COVID-19 vaccine or a placebo. The chain recombines TRBV18 with TRBJ2-7; D is unclear. CDR3 in amino acids: CASSPDRAYEQYF. CDR3 sequence (DNA): TGTGCCAGCTCACCAGATAGGGCTTACGAGCAGTACTTC.